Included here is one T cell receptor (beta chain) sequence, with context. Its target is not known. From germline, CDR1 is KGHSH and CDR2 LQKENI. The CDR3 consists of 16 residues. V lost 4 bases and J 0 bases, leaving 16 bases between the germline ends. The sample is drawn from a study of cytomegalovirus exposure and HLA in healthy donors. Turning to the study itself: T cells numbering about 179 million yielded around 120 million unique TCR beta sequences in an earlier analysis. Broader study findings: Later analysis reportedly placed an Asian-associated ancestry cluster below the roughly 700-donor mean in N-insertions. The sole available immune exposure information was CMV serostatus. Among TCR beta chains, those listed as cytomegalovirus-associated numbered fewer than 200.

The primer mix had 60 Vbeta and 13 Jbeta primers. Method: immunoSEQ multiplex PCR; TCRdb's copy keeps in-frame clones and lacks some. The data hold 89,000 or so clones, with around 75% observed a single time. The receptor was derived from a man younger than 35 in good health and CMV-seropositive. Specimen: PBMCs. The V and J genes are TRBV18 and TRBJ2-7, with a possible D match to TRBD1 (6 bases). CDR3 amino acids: CASSQVAGTPSYEQYF. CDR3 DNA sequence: TGTGCCAGCTCACAAGTTGCTGGGACACCCTCCTACGAGCAGTACTTC.